Presented here are 11 T cell receptor beta chains from one specimen sequenced in a study of cytomegalovirus exposure and HLA in healthy donors. The PCR ran on 60 Vbeta and 13 Jbeta primers. Libraries were prepared by immunoSEQ multiplex PCR; TCRdb keeps only in-frame clonotypes and omits some of them. Among about 140,000 clones listed, approximately 72% were seen once. The source material was PBMCs. These receptors all come from an older woman in good health and CMV-seronegative.

Here the CDR3 reads CASSLRGQGSDEQFF. CDR3 bases: TGTGCCAGCAGCTTAAGAGGACAGGGGAGCGATGAGCAGTTCTTC. V is TRBV7-2 and J is TRBJ2-1; 9 nucleotides align to TRBD1. Germline assignment: CDR1 SGHTA and CDR2 FQGNSA. After removal of 2 bases from V and 8 bases from J, the junction contained 7 bases not matched to a gene. This CDR3 comprises 15 residues.

The chain recombines TRBV7-2 with TRBJ1-3, with D unresolved. Between the trimmed V and J ends, which lost 0 bases and 8 bases, there was a span of 14 bases. Germline CDR1 reads SGHTA; CDR2 reads FQGNSA. This CDR3 is 15 amino acids long. The CDR3 here is CASSLAVAAMDTIYF. CDR3 DNA: TGTGCCAGCAGCTTAGCCGTTGCAGCGATGGACACCATATATTTT.

The chain has TRBV9 and TRBJ2-3; possible D gene TRBD2, 6 bases. This CDR3 spans 16 amino acids. Germline V gene lookup returns CDR1 SGDLS and CDR2 YYNGEE. Trimming took 3 bases from V and 6 from J, leaving 20 bases between them. The CDR3 region is CASSGRLTGVADTQYF. The CDR3 DNA reads TGTGCCAGCAGCGGCCGACTGACGGGAGTCGCGGATACGCAGTATTTT.

This chain joins TRBV4-1 and TRBJ1-2, with D uncertain. Germline V CDR1 and CDR2: MGHRA, YSYEKL. V shed 1 base and J shed 2 bases, with 11 bases lying between them. The CDR3 spans 15 residues. The CDR3 DNA is TGCGCCAGCAGCCAAGTCCTCTCGACAAACTATGGCTACACCTTC. This translates into CASSQVLSTNYGYTF.

This sequence joins TRBV5-1 and TRBJ2-2; TRBD2 matches at 8 bases. The germline V gene has CDR1 SGHRS and CDR2 YFSETQ. The CDR3 consists of 15 residues. Unmatched junction bases numbered 7, after V lost 4 bases and J lost 5 bases. The CDR3, as DNA: TGCGCCAGCAGCCGAGCGGGAGATCGGACCGGGGAGCTGTTTTTT. Translated: CASSRAGDRTGELFF.

J is TRBJ1-1 and V is TRBV27; 10 nucleotides agree with TRBD1. Germline V gene data show CDR1 as MNHEY and CDR2 as SMNVEV (reference sequence). V trimming: 6 bases; J trimming: 6 bases; junction bases outside the gene matches: 13. CDR3 length equals 16 residues. The CDR3 coding sequence is TGTGCCAGCAGCTCCTTCACCGGGACAGGGGTTTCTGAAGCTTTCTTT. Translating gives CASSSFTGTGVSEAFF.

This chain connects TRBV7-9 to TRBJ2-2; weak D call: TRBD2 (6 bases). The germline gives CDR1 SEHNR, CDR2 FQNEAQ (reference sequence). The germline V and J ends were trimmed by 5 bases and 2 bases, with 12 bases remaining between them. This CDR3 is 15 amino acids long. The CDR3 reads CASSRGTANTGELFF. The CDR3 nucleotides read TGTGCCAGCAGCCGCGGGACCGCCAACACCGGGGAGCTGTTTTTT. The full variable domain, in which reference TRBV7-9 and TRBJ2-2 provide the parts outside the CDR3, is DTGVSQNPRHKITKRGQNVTFRCDPISEHNRLYWYRQTLGQGPEFLTYFQNEAQLEKSRLLSDRFSAERPKGSFSTLEIQRTEQGDSAMYLCASSRGTANTGELFFGEGSRLTVL.

The J gene is TRBJ1-2, the V gene TRBV28, with a weak D call TRBD1 (6 bases). From germline, CDR1 is MDHEN and CDR2 SYDVKM. The V end was cut by 5 bases, the J end by 2 bases, with 12 bases between. The CDR3 consists of 14 residues. The DNA of the CDR3 is TGTGCCAGCAGTCTCACGGGACAAAACTATGGCTACACCTTC. Translated: CASSLTGQNYGYTF.

About this clone itself: The same CDR3 also results from other DNA sequences found in this sample. As DNA, the CDR3 is TGTGCCAGCAGCCAAGGTCTAGCCAAAAACATTCAGTACTTC. It yields the protein CASSQGLAKNIQYF. J is TRBJ2-4 and V is TRBV4-2; D not resolved. Trimming cost V 1 base and J 0 bases, with 4 bases left between them. In germline, CDR1 is LGHNA, CDR2 YNFKEQ. This CDR3 has 14 residues.

The V gene is TRBV5-4, the J gene TRBJ2-5, with D possibly TRBD2 on 6 matching bases. CDR3 length: 15 residues. Trimming pared 4 bases from V and 5 bases from J, leaving 18 bases between. Germline CDR1 is SGHNT and CDR2 is YYREEE (reference sequence). CDR3 coding DNA: TGTGCCAGCAGCCGGGAGTTAGCGTCTCCGGAGACCCAGTACTTC. Its translation is CASSRELASPETQYF.

Only a few counts were recorded for this clone. The V and J genes are TRBV7-9 and TRBJ2-1; 9 positions agree with TRBD2. V trimming: 0 bases; J trimming: 4 bases; junction bases outside the gene matches: 13. The CDR3 has 19 amino acids. CDR1 is SEHNR, CDR2 FQNEAQ, per germline (reference sequence). CDR3 sequence: CASSLAMGSGSLSYNEQFF. In nucleotides, the CDR3 is TGTGCCAGCAGCTTAGCGATGGGTAGCGGGAGCCTTTCGTACAATGAGCAGTTCTTC.